This T cell receptor beta chain was obtained from a study of identifying expanded T cells in peripheral blood. The study's findings and limits: Technical replicates showed around 1.2 changed clones; approximately two weeks roughly 15; four weeks 19.

This CDR3 spans 17 amino acids. V lost 0 bases, J lost 8 bases, and 12 bases stayed unmatched. Germline V gene lookup returns CDR1 LGHNA and CDR2 YSLEER. Healthy donors had no documented immune events, such as infections, while sampled. Notes on this clone: Its specificity is not known.

Only in-frame clones appear in the TCRdb table, and some are missing; sequencing was by immunoSEQ multiplex PCR. The table includes approximately 90,000 clones, approximately 83% detected once. The chain carries TRBV4-3 and TRBJ1-4; TRBD1 agrees at 7 bases. Input material: blood. The receptor was isolated from a person aged 18-69 years in good health. The DNA of the CDR3 is TGCGCCAGCAGCCAAGAAGACCTGGCTGCGACAGGGGAAAAACTGTTTTTT. Protein: CASSQEDLAATGEKLFF.